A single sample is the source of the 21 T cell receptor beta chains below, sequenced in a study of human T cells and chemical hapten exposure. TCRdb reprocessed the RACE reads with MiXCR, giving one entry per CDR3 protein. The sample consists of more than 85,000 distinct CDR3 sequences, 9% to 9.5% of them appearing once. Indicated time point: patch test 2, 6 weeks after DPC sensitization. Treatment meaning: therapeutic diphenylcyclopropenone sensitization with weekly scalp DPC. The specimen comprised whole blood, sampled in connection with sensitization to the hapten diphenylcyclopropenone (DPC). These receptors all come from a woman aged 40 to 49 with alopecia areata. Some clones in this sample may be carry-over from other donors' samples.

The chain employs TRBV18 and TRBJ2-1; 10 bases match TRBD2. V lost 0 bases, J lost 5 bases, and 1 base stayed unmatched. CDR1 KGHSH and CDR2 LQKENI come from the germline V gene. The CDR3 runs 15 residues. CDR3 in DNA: TGTGCCAGCTCACCACCTAGCGGGGGGAACAATGAGCAGTTCTTC. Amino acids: CASSPPSGGNNEQFF. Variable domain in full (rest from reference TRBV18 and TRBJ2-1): NAGVMQNPRHLVRRRGQEARLRCSPMKGHSHVYWYRQLPEEGLKFMVYLQKENIIDESGMPKERFSAEFPKEGPSILRIQQVVRGDSAAYFCASSPPSGGNNEQFFGPGTRLTVL.

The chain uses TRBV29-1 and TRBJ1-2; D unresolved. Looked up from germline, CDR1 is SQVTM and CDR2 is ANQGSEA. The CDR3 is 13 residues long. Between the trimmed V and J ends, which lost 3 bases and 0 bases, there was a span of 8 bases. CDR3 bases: TGCAGCGTTGACCTTTTAGCTAACTATGGCTACACCTTC. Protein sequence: CSVDLLANYGYTF.

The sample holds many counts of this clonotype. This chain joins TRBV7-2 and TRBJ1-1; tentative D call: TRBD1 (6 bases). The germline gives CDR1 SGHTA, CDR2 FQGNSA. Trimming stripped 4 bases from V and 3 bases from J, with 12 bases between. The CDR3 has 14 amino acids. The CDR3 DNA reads TGTGCCAGCAGCTCGAGTCCAGGGGACACTGAAGCTTTCTTT. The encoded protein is CASSSSPGDTEAFF. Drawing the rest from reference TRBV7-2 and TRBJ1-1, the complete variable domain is GAGVSQSPSNKVTEKGKDVELRCDPISGHTALYWYRQSLGQGLEFLIYFQGNSAPDKSGLPSDRFSAERTGGSVSTLTIQRTQQEDSAVYLCASSSSPGDTEAFFGQGTRLTVV.

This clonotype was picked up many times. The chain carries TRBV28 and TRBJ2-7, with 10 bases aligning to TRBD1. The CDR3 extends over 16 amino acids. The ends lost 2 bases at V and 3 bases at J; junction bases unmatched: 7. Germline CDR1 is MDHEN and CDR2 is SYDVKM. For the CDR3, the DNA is TGTGCCAGCAGTTTAAGTGACAGGGGGCCCTTCTACGAGCAGTACTTC. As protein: CASSLSDRGPFYEQYF.

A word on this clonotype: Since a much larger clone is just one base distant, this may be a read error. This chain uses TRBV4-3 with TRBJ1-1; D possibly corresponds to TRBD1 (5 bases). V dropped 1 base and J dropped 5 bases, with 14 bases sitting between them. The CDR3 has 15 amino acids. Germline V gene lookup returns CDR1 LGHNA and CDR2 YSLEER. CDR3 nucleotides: TGCGCCAGCAGCCAAGCCGCGACAGTACAGACTGAAGCTTTCTTT. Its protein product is CASSQAATVQTEAFF.

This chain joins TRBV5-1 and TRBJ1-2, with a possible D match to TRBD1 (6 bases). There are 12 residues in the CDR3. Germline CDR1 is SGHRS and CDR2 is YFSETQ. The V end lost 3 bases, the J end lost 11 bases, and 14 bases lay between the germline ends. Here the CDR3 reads CASSSNQGMYTF. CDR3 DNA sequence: TGCGCCAGCAGCTCCAATCAGGGGATGTACACCTTC.

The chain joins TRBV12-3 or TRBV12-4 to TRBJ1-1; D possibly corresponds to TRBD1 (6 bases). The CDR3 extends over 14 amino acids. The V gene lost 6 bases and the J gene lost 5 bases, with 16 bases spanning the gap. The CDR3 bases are TGTGCCAGCAGCGACTTAAACAGGGAAACTGAAGCTTTCTTT. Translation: CASSDLNRETEAFF.

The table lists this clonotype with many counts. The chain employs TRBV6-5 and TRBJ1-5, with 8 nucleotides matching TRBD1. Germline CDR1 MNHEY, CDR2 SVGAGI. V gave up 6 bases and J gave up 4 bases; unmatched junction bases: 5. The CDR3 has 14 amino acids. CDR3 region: CASRRTGRNQPQHF. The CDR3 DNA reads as TGTGCCAGCAGGAGGACAGGGAGGAATCAGCCCCAGCATTTT.

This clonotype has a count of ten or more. This chain's CDR3 is CASSEYMSGIGEQYF. The CDR3, as DNA: TGTGCCAGCAGTGAATATATGTCCGGGATAGGCGAGCAGTACTTC. The rearrangement joins TRBV25-1 to TRBJ2-7; weak D call: TRBD2 (5 bases). The ends were cut back, 0 bases at V and 6 bases at J, with 15 bases in the middle. This CDR3 comprises 15 residues. CDR1 is MGHDK, CDR2 SYGVNS, per germline.

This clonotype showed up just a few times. The CDR3 sequence is CASSSRGTSGGHEQFF. Here the CDR3 DNA reads TGTGCCAGCAGCTCCAGAGGGACTAGCGGGGGACATGAGCAGTTCTTC. V gene TRBV7-2 combines with J gene TRBJ2-1; 14 bases fit TRBD2. Germline CDR1 SGHTA, CDR2 FQGNSA. With 4 bases clipped from V and 8 bases from J, the junction kept 7 bases outside the gene matches. CDR3 length equals 16 residues.

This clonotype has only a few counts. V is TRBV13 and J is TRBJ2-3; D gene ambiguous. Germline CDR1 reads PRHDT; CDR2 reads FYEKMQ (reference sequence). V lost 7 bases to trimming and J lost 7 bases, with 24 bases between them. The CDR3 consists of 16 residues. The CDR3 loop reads CASTQLLSNGPHTQYF. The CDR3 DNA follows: TGTGCCAGCACCCAACTCCTCAGCAACGGCCCTCATACGCAGTATTTT.

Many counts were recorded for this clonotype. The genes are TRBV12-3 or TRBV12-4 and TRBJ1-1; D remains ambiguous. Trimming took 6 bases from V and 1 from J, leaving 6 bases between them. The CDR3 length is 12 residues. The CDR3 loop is CASRRENTEAFF. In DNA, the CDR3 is TGTGCCAGCAGGAGAGAGAACACTGAAGCTTTCTTT.

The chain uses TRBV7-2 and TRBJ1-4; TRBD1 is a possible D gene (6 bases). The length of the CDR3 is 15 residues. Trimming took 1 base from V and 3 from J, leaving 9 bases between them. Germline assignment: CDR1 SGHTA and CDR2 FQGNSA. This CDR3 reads CASSLDGQPNEKLFF. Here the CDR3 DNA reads TGTGCCAGCAGCTTAGATGGACAGCCTAATGAAAAACTGTTTTTT.

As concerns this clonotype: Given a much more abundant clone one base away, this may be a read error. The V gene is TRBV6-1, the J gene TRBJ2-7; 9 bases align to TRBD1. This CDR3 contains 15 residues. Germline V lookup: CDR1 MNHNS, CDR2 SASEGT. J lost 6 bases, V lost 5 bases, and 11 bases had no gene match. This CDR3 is CASSRGGTGLREQYF. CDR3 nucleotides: TGTGCCAGCAGTCGGGGCGGGACAGGGCTACGCGAGCAGTACTTC.

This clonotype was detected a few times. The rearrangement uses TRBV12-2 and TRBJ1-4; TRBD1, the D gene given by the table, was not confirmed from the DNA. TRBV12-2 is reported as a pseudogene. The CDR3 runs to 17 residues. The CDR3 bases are TGTGCAAGTCGCTTAATTTTACCGGGGGAGACTAATGAAAAACTGTTTTTT. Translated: CASRLILPGETNEKLFF.

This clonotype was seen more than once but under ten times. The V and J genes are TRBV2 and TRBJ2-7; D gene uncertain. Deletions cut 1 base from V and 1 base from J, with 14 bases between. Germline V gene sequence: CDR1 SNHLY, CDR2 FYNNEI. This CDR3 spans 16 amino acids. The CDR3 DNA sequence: TGTGCCAGCAGTGAAGGCTGGCCCTCCCCGTCCTACGAGCAGTACTTC. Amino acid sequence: CASSEGWPSPSYEQYF.

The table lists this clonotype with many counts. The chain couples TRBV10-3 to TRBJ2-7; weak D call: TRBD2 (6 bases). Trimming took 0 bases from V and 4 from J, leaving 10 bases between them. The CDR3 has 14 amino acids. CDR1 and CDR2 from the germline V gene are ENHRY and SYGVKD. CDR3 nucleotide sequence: TGTGCCATCAGTGAGTCGACTAGTCCGTACGAGCAGTACTTC. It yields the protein CAISESTSPYEQYF.

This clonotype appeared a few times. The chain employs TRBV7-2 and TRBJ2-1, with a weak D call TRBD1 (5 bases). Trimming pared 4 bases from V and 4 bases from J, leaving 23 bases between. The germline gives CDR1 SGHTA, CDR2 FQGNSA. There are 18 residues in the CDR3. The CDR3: CASSSRWGPPHRYNEQFF. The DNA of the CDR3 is TGTGCCAGCAGCTCCCGATGGGGCCCTCCCCACAGGTACAATGAGCAGTTCTTC. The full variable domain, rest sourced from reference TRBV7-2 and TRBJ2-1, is GAGVSQSPSNKVTEKGKDVELRCDPISGHTALYWYRQSLGQGLEFLIYFQGNSAPDKSGLPSDRFSAERTGGSVSTLTIQRTQQEDSAVYLCASSSRWGPPHRYNEQFFGPGTRLTVL.

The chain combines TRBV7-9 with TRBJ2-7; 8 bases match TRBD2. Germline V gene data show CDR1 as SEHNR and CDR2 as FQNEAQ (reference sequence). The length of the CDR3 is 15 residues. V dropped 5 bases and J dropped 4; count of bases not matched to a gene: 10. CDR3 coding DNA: TGTGCCAGCAGCCCGGGGGGGTTCGAGTTTTACGAGCAGTACTTC. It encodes CASSPGGFEFYEQYF.

The CDR3 nucleotides read TGCAGCTCTCACGCGAGCAATCAGCCCCAGCATTTT. Its translation: CSSHASNQPQHF. This chain uses TRBV29-1 with TRBJ1-5; D remains unclear. The germline V gene has CDR1 SQVTM and CDR2 ANQGSEA. This CDR3 contains 12 residues. Trimming stripped 8 bases from V and 1 base from J, with 9 bases between.

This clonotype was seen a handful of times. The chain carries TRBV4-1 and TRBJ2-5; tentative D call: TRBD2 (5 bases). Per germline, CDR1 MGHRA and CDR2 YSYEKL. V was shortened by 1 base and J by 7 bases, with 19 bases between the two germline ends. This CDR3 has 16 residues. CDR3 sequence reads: CASSQVPGISEGTQYF. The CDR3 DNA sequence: TGCGCCAGCAGCCAAGTCCCCGGGATCTCCGAGGGGACCCAGTACTTC.